Listed below are T cell receptor beta chains from one sample, sequenced in a study of blood T cell repertoires in COVID-19. Measured with immunoSEQ multiplex PCR; TCRdb has only the in-frame clones, and not every one. Of approximately 200,000 clones listed, around 86% are singletons. The sample taken for sequencing was peripheral blood. The receptors stem from a human donor in a cohort sampled during active COVID-19. The conserved cysteine and the conserved F or W are not part of the CDR3 here.

>TRBV7-3
ASSLKRRLAGDTGELF
>TRBV7-2
ASSLGDRASNQPQH
>TRBV9
ASSPRTGKNTEAF
>TRBV2
ATTPRLAGGETQY
>TRBV18
ASSPGTGALSYEQY
>TRBV3-1/TRBV3-2
ASSPRGSGRHEQF
>TRBV6-2/TRBV6-3
ASSQRPDTQY
>TRBV28
ASLQGALGGELF
>TRBV30
AWTGTSGTKQY
>TRBV7-9
ASSSQGSSYEQY
>TRBV4-2
ASSQRLAGADTQY
>TRBV30
AWSRDSNEKLF
>TRBV18
ASSPGQGSYGYT
>TRBV3-1/TRBV3-2
ASSQARGNEKLF
>TRBV5-6
ASSLELAGHSYEQY
>TRBV6-6
ASSYSQSYNEQF
>TRBV5-4
ASSLEESSYNSPLH
>TRBV9
ASSVGRERGGYT
>TRBV30
AGSLRGAKGTEAF
>TRBV24-1
ATSDSTRLAVSYNEQF
>TRBV20-1
SAGPAGMAF
>TRBV10-3
AAGQGSAYEQY
>TRBV28
ASSLVGGEAF
>TRBV27
ASSLSRGRTWGYT
>TRBV6-2/TRBV6-3
ASSFVPGSSYEQY
>TRBV4-2
ASSRQPGPNEKLF
>TRBV27
ASSRQDSNQPQH
>TRBV7-2
ASSLQSGRTPNEQF
>TRBV7-2
ASSLGRGTGANVLT
>TRBV14
ASSHINRGETGLPQSSYNSPLH
>TRBV3-1/TRBV3-2
ASSPRTSGRTDTQY
>TRBV6-1
ASSVTGTGGGNIQY
>TRBV28
ASLTGGIPGELF